This T cell receptor (beta chain) was captured by sequencing in a study of identical twins (dated by TCRdb to 2016 to 2017). Background on the whole study: TCR alpha and beta repertoires from monozygotic twins, unrelated adults of various ages and cord blood were deep-sequenced to test whether fetal clonotypes persist. To rule out contamination, the twin experiments were replicated at different times with different library preparation protocols. Study-wide findings and limitations: In monozygotic twins, recombination models systematically underestimated out-of-frame TCR alpha sharing, but the models matched the sharing seen between unrelated individuals. The excess sharing between twins in beta out-of-frame sequences was weaker because fewer shared sequences reduced the signal-to-noise ratio. Conclusions relied on cross-sectional statistical analysis, since the same donors could not be followed over many years. Abundant cord blood beta clonotypes had fewer insertions, young adult naive repertoires showed a similar but weaker trend, and memory repertoires showed no such trend. Out-of-frame TCR alpha sequences shared between twins showed an excess of low generation-probability sequences compared with coincidental sharing between unrelated individuals. Zero-insertion analyses could be partly confounded by invariant T cells such as MAIT and iNKT, although diverse VJ usage argued against such confounding for most clonotypes.

As encoded in the germline V gene, CDR1 is MGHRA while CDR2 is YSYEKL. From the cysteine through the phenylalanine, the CDR3 covers 19 amino acids. The entry retains the CDR3 DNA only, 57 bases that are in frame from base 1. Trimming takes 1 base from V and 0 bases from J, and the germline ends sit 16 bases apart. Library generation was performed with 5' RACE. The sample was run on an Illumina HiSeq 2000. Template switching introduced a universal primer binding site; the final cDNA contained a unique molecular identifier, enabling accurate counting of TCR cDNA molecules. Specific primers in the conserved constant-segment region were used to synthesize first-strand cDNA for TCR alpha and beta chains. Each cDNA library was double barcoded, with a SMART-Mk sample barcode plus Illumina barcodes, to control for contamination. TruSeq adapter sequences and Illumina sample barcodes were added in two successive PCR steps. Sequencing of the TCR alpha and beta cDNA libraries was done on the Illumina HiSeq platform using custom primers. In the source study's methods: MiGEC processed the raw reads to extract unique molecular identifiers, while MiXCR was used to determine the CDR3 positions. Recombination models were inferred per individual with the repgenHMM and IGoR tools using an EM algorithm. The tcR package in R was used for shared clonotype analysis, with sharing normalized by the product of cloneset sizes. To study raw recombination free of thymic and clonal selection effects, out-of-frame nonproductive sequences were analyzed. Through fastp at Q25 and MiXCR, TCRdb rebuilt clones from the public reads, retaining in-frame beta chains. Every distinct CDR3 protein forms one entry, paired with its most common genes and DNA. The V and J calls, along with clone size, are taken from TCRdb and not from the paper's own processing. In all, the sample holds approximately 890,000 distinct CDR3 sequences, and roughly an eighth of those were seen once. 1.5% to 2% of the sample goes to the ten largest clones.

Every donor was a healthy Caucasian. Three pairs of female monozygotic twins, all aged roughly 18 to 29 years, were included in the twin cohort. The RNA used for TCR libraries was isolated from peripheral blood mononuclear cells. This clonotype was seen more than once but under ten times. This receptor's antigen is unknown. No quality values exist for individual bases; no much larger clone is one base distant. These sequences were also reported in another study, on yellow fever vaccine responses in identical twins. From the second report: The T cell response to vaccination in identical twins was reported by the authors to appear partly convergent and partly personalized. In identical twins, the study followed T cell clones that responded to the vaccine with precision.

Sequencing was done on a sample of PBMCs. The chain was built from TRBV4-1 and TRBJ1-6, with the D segment identity uncertain. This TCR derives from a young woman in good health. The DNA is TGCGCCAGCAGCCAAGGTGTCGTTTATCCCGCCTCCTATAATTCACCCCTCCACTTT. This gives the protein CASSQGVVYPASYNSPLHF.